The sequence of this TCR beta chain was determined in a study of Graves' ophthalmopathy and Graves' hyperthyroidism. Regarding the study as a whole: Clonotypes were expanded in thyroid at above 0.001 frequency, and most also appeared in blood. For separating ophthalmopathy from stable hyperthyroidism, a 13-signature model gave 87.88% sensitivity and 80% to 84% specificity.

This clonotype was counted at least ten times. No antigen is known for it. V lost 9 bases and J 0 bases, leaving 14 bases between the germline ends. Germline V gives CDR1 MDHEN, CDR2 SYDVKM. CDR3 size: 14 residues. Moderate-to-severe activity, CAS ≥3, NOSPECS ≥4 and duration under 3 months were recorded for donors with ophthalmopathy. Clinicians diagnosed using symptoms, serum thyroxine, TRAb, thyroid ultrasound and orbital computed tomography. Amplified TCR beta CDR3 regions were obtained using RNA transcripts as template. After a first-round RT-PCR with HTBI primers, a second-round multiplex PCR was run. TCRdb reprocessed the multiplex PCR reads via MiXCR and lists one record per CDR3 protein. The sample has fewer than 600,000 distinct CDR3 sequences; around 15% are singletons.

The sequencing sample was made of blood. The rearrangement uses TRBV28 and TRBJ1-1; the D gene is possibly TRBD1 (6 bases). The receptor was isolated from a woman aged 25 to 39 with Graves' ophthalmopathy. The CDR3 region has the DNA TGTGCCAGTCCAGGGGCGGGGATGAACACTGAAGCTTTCTTT. Its protein product is CASPGAGMNTEAFF. The full variable domain, its missing parts supplied by reference TRBV28 and TRBJ1-1, is DVKVTQSSRYLVKRTGEKVFLECVQDMDHENMFWYRQDPGLGLRLIYFSYDVKMKEKGDIPEGYSVSREKKERFSLILESASTNQTSMYLCASPGAGMNTEAFFGQGTRLTVV.